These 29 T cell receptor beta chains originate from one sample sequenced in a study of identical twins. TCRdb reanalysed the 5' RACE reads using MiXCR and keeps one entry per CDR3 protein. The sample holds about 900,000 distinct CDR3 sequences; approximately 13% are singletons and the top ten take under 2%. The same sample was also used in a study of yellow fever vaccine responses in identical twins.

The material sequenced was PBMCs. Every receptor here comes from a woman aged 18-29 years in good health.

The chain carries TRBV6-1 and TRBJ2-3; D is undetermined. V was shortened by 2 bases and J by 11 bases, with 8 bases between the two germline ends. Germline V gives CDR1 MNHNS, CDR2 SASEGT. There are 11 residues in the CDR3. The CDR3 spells CASSELSGQYF. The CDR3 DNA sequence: TGTGCCAGCAGTGAACTCAGTGGGCAGTATTTT.

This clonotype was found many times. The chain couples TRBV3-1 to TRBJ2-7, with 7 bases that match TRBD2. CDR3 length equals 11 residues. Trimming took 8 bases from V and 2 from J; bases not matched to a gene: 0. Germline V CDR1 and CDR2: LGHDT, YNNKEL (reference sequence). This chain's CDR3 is CASGRAYEQYF. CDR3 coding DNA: TGTGCCAGCGGGAGGGCCTACGAGCAGTACTTC.

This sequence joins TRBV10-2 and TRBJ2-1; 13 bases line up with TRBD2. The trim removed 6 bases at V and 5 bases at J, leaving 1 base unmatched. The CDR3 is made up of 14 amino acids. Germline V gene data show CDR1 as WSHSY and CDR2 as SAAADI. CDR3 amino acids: CASRGLAGHNEQFF. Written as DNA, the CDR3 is TGCGCCAGCAGGGGACTAGCGGGACACAATGAGCAGTTCTTC.

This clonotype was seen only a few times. The CDR3 loop is CASSLTGAAGYSPLHF. In nucleotides, the CDR3 is TGTGCCAGCAGCCTTACAGGGGCGGCGGGGTATTCACCCCTCCACTTT. The chain uses TRBV7-8 and TRBJ1-6, with 7 bases identical to TRBD1. Germline V lookup: CDR1 SGHVS, CDR2 FQNEAQ. The CDR3 length is 16 residues. J gave up 8 bases and V 5 bases, and 12 bases lay outside the gene matches.

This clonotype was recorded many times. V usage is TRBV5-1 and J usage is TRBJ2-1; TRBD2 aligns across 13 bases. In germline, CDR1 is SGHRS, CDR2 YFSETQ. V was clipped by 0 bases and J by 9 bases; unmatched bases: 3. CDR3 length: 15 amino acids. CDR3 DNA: TGCGCCAGCAGCTTGGACACTAGCGGGAGGGTTGAGCAGTTCTTC. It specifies CASSLDTSGRVEQFF.

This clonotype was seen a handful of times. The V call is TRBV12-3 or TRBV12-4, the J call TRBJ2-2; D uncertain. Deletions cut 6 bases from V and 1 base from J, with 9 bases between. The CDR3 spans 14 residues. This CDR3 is CASSPFRNTGELFF. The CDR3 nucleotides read TGTGCCAGCAGCCCTTTCAGGAACACCGGGGAGCTGTTTTTT.

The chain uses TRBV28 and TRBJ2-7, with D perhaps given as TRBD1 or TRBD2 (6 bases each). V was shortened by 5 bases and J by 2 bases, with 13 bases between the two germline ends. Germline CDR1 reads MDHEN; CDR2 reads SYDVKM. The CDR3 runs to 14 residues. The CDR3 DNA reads TGTGCCAGCAGTAACTCGGGGGCCCCCTACGAGCAGTACTTC. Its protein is CASSNSGAPYEQYF.

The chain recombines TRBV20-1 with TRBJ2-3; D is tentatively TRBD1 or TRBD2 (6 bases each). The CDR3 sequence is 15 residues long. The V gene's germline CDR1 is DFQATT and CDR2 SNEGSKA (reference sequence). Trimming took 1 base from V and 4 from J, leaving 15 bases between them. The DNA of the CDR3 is TGCAGTGCTAGAGCGGGGGCCAGTACGGCAGATACGCAGTATTTT. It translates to CSARAGASTADTQYF.

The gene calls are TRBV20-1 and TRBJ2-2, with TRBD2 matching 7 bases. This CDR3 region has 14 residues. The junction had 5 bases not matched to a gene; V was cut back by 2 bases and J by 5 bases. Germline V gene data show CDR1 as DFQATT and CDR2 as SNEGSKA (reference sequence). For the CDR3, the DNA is TGCAGTGCTAGACGACTAGCTGGTACCGGGGAGCTGTTTTTT. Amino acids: CSARRLAGTGELFF.

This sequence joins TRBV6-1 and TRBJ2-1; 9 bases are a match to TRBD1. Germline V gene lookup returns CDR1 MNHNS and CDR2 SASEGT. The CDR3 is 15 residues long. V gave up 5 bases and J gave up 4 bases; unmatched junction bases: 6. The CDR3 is CASSKGQGRYNEQFF. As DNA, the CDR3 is TGTGCCAGCAGTAAAGGACAGGGGCGATACAATGAGCAGTTCTTC.

The CDR3 is CASSEDIWGPRETQYF. CDR3 in DNA: TGTGCCAGCAGTGAAGACATCTGGGGGCCTCGGGAGACCCAGTACTTC. The genes are TRBV2 and TRBJ2-5; D is perhaps TRBD1 (6 bases). The V gene lost 1 base and the J gene lost 5 bases, with 17 bases spanning the gap. This CDR3 spans 16 amino acids. Looked up from germline, CDR1 is SNHLY and CDR2 is FYNNEI.

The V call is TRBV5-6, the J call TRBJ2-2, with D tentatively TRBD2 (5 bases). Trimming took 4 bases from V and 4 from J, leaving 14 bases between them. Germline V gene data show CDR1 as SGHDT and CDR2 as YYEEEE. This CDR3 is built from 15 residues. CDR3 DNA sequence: TGTGCCAGCAGCCCTGTAGTCGGGGTCACCGGGGAGCTGTTTTTT. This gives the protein CASSPVVGVTGELFF.

The CDR3 sequence is CASSLSPDSTSEQYF. In DNA, the CDR3 is TGTGCCAGCAGCCTAAGCCCCGACTCTACCTCCGAGCAGTACTTC. The chain links TRBV11-2 to TRBJ2-7, with unresolved D. The CDR3 sequence is 15 residues long. V gave up 5 bases and J gave up 6 bases, with 20 bases separating them. Per germline, CDR1 SGHAT and CDR2 FQNNGV.

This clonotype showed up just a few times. The chain's CDR3 is CASSDFRMNTEAFF. CDR3 nucleotide sequence: TGTGCCAGCAGTGATTTCAGAATGAACACTGAAGCTTTCTTT. The chain uses TRBV6-1 and TRBJ1-1, with D uncertain. Germline assignment: CDR1 MNHNS and CDR2 SASEGT. V lost 3 bases and J 0 bases, leaving 8 bases between the germline ends. There are 14 residues in the CDR3.

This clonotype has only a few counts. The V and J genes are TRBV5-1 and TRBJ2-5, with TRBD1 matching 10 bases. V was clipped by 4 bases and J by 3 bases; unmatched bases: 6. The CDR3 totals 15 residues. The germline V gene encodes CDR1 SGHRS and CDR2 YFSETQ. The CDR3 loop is CASSRQGAVEETQYF. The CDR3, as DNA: TGCGCCAGCAGCAGACAGGGGGCGGTGGAAGAGACCCAGTACTTC.

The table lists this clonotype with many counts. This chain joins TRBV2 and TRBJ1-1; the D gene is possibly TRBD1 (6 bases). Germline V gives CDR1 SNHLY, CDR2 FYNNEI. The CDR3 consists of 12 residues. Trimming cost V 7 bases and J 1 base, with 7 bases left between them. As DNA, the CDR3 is TGTGCCAGCACGGACAGGAACACTGAAGCTTTCTTT. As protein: CASTDRNTEAFF.

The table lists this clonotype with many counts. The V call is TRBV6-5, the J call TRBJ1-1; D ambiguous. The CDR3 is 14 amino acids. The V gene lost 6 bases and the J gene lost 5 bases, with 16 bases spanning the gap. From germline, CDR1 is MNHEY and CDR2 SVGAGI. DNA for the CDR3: TGTGCCAGCAGCTACAGTCGGGCCCCAACTGAAGCTTTCTTT. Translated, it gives CASSYSRAPTEAFF.

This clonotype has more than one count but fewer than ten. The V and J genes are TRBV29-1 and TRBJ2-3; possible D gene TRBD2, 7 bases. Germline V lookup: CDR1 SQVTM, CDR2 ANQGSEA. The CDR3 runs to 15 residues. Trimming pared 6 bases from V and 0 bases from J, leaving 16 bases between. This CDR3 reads CSVAGAGSSTDTQYF. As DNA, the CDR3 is TGCAGCGTGGCGGGGGCCGGTTCTAGCACAGATACGCAGTATTTT.

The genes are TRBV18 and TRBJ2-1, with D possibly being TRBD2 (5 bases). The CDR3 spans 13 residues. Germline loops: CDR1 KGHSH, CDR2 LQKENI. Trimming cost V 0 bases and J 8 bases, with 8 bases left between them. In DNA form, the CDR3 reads TGTGCCAGCTCACCACCCGGGGATCATGAGCAGTTCTTC. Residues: CASSPPGDHEQFF.

The CDR3 DNA follows: TGCAGTGTCTCCCGGACAGGGACCTACAATGAGCAGTTCTTC. This translates into CSVSRTGTYNEQFF. The gene calls are TRBV20-1 and TRBJ2-1; 8 bases match TRBD1. Losses at the gene ends were 7 bases for V and 2 bases for J; bases not matched to a gene: 7. Per germline, CDR1 DFQATT and CDR2 SNEGSKA (reference sequence). This CDR3 has 14 amino acids.

This CDR3 reads CATSDFPLDTQYF. The CDR3 coding sequence is TGTGCCACCAGTGATTTTCCCCTAGATACGCAGTATTTT. This chain connects TRBV24-1 to TRBJ2-3; D remains ambiguous. The CDR3 contains 13 residues. CDR1 is KGHDR, CDR2 SFDVKD, per germline. The V end was cut by 1 base, the J end by 5 bases, with 6 bases between.

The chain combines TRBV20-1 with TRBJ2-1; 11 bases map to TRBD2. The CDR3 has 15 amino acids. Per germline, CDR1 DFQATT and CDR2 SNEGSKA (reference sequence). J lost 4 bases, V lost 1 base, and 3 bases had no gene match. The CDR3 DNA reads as TGCAGTGCTAGAGTAGCGGGAGGGGGGTACAATGAGCAGTTCTTC. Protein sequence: CSARVAGGGYNEQFF.

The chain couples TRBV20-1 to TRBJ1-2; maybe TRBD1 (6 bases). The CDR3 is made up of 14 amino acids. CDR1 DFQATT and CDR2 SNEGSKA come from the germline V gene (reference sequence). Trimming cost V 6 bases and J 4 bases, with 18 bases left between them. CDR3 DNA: TGCAGTGCCGCGACAGGACACTCGATCTATGGCTACACCTTC. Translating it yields CSAATGHSIYGYTF.

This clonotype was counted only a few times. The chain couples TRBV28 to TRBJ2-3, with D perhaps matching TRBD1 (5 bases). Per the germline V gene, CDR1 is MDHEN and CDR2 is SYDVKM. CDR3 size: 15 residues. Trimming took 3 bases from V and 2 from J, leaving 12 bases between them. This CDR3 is CASSFWGRYTDTQYF. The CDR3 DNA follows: TGTGCCAGCAGTTTCTGGGGCAGATACACAGATACGCAGTATTTT.

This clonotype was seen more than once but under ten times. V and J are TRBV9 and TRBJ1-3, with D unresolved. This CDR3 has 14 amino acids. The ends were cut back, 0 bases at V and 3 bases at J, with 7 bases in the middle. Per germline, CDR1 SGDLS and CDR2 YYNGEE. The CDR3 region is CASSVGGDGNTIYF. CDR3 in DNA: TGTGCCAGCAGCGTAGGAGGTGATGGAAACACCATATATTTT.

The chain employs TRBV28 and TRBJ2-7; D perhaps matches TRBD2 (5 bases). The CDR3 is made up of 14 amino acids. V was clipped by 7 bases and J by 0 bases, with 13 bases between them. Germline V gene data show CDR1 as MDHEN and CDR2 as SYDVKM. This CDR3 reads CASTLAPSSYEQYF. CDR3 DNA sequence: TGTGCCAGCACGCTAGCCCCAAGCTCCTACGAGCAGTACTTC.

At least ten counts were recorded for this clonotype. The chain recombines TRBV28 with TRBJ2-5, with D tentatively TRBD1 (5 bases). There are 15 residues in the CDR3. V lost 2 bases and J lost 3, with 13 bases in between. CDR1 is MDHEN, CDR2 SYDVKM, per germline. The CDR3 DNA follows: TGTGCCAGCAGTTTAGAAGGCAGGGCAGAAGAGACCCAGTACTTC. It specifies CASSLEGRAEETQYF.

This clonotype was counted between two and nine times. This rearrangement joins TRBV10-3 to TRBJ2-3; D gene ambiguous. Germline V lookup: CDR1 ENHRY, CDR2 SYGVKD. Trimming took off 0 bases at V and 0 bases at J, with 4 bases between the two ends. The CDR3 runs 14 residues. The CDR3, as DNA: TGTGCCATCAGTGAGTCAAGGAGCACAGATACGCAGTATTTT. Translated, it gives CAISESRSTDTQYF.

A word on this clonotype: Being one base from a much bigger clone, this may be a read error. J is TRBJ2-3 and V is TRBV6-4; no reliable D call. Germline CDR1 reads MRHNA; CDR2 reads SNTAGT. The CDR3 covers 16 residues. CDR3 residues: CASSHSMTRSTDTQYF. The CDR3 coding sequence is TGTGCCAGCAGTCACTCGATGACTCGTAGCACAGATACGCAGTATTTT.